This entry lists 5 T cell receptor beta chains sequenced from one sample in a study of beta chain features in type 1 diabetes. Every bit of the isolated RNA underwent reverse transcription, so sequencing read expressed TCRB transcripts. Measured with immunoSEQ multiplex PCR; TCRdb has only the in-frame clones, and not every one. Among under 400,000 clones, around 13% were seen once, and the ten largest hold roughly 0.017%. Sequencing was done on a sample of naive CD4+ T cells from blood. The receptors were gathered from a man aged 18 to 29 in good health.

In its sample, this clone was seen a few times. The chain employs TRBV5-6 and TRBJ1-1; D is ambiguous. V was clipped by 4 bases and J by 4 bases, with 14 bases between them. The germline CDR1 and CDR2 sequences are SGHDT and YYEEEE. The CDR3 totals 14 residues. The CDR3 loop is CASSRAARGTEAFF. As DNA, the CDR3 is TGTGCCAGCAGCCGGGCCGCCCGGGGCACTGAAGCTTTCTTT.

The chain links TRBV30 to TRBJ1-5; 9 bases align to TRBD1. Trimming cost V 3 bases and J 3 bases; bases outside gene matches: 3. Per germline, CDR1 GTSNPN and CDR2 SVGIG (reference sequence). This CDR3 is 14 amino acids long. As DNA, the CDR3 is TGTGCCTGGAGACAGGGGGCATACAATCAGCCCCAGCATTTT. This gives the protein CAWRQGAYNQPQHF. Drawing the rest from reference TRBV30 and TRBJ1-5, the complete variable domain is SQTIHQWPATLVQPVGSPLSLECTVEGTSNPNLYWYRQAAGRGLQLLFYSVGIGQISSEVPQNLSASRPQDRQFILSSKKLLLSDSGFYLCAWRQGAYNQPQHFGDGTRLSIL.

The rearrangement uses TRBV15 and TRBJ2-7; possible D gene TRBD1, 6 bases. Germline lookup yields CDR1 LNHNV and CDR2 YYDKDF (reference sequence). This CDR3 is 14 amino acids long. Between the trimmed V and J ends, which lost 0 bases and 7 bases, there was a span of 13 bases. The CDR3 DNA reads TGTGCCACCAGCAGAGAACAGGGTTTCGAAGAGCAGTACTTC. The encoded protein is CATSREQGFEEQYF.

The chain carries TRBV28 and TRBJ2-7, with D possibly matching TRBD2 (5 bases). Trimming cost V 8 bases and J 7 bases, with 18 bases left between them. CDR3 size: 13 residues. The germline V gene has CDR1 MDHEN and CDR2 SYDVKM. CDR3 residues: CASLKDGVGEQYF. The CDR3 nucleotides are TGTGCCAGCCTAAAGGACGGGGTCGGGGAGCAGTACTTC.

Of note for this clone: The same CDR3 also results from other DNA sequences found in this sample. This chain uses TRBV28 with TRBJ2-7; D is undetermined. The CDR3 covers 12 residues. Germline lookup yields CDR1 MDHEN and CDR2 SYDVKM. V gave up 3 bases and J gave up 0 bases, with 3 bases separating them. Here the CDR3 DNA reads TGTGCCAGCAGTTTCTCCTCCTACGAGCAGTACTTC. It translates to CASSFSSYEQYF.